The TCR beta chain described here comes from a study of blood T cell repertoires in COVID-19. In the study overall: Donors in the United States, Italy and Spain gave samples during acute or convalescent COVID-19. PBMCs, B-cell-depleted T cells, or T cells provided the cDNA or gDNA that made up the material.

Only in-frame clones appear in the TCRdb table, and some are missing; sequencing was by immunoSEQ multiplex PCR. The table includes 95,000 to 110,000 clones, about 89% detected once. The V gene lost 3 bases and the J gene lost 4 bases, with 12 bases spanning the gap. CDR3 length: 14 amino acids. Germline CDR1 and CDR2: MNHEY and SVGAGI. This sequence originates from a woman between 55 and 75 years old with acute or convalescent COVID-19. Material for sequencing was peripheral blood. J is TRBJ1-2 and V is TRBV6-5; no clear D. The CDR3 spells CASSYSGPTYGYTF. The CDR3, as DNA: TGTGCCAGCAGTTATTCTGGGCCGACCTATGGCTACACCTTC.